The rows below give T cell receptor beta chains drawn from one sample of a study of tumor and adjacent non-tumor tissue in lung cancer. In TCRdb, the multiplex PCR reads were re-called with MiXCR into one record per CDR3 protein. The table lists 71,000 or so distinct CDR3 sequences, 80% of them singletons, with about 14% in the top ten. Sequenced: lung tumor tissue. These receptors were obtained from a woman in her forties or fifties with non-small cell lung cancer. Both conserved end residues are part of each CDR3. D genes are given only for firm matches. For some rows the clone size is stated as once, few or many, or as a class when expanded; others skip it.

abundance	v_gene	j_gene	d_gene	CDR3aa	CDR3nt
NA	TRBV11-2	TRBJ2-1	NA	CASSPSGYEEFF	TGTGCCAGCAGCCCTTCCGGATATGAGGAGTTCTTT
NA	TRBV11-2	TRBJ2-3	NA	CASSLDKELAFTDTQYF	TGTGCCAGCAGTTTAGATAAGGAACTAGCCTTCACAGATACGCAGTATTTT
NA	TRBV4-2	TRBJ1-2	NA	CASSQGRAVRGGYTF	TGTGCCAGCAGTCAGGGGAGAGCCGTCCGCGGTGGCTACACCTTC
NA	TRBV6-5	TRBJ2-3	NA	CASSPDSSSNQPQYF	TGTGCCAGTAGCCCTGACAGCAGTAGCAATCAGCCCCAGTATTTT
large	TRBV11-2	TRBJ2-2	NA	CASSLVPGPGELFF	TGTGCCAGCAGCTTAGTGCCCGGTCCCGGAGAGCTGTTTTTT
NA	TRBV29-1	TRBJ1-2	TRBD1	CSIETGGYTF	TGCAGCATTGAAACAGGGGGCTACACTTTC
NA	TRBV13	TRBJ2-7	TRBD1	CVSRQGGDAQYF	TGTGTCAGCAGACAGGGTGGCGACGCGCAGTACTTC
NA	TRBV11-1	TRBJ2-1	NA	CVSSLGWESYSEQFF	TGTGTCAGCAGCTTAGGGTGGGAGAGTTACAGTGAGCAGTTCTTC
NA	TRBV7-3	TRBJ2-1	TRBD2	CASSLSWTSGRSYNEQLF	TGTGCCAGCAGCTTATCCTGGACTAGCGGGAGGTCTTACAATGAGCAGTTATTC
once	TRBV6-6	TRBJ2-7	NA	CASSPPGTSNEQYF	TGTGCCAGCAGTCCCCCCGGGACGAGTAACGAGCAGTACTTC
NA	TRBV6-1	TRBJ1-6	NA	CATSETVGAGSSPLHF	TGTGCAACCAGTGAAACGGTGGGGGCAGGGAGTTCACCCCTCCACTTT
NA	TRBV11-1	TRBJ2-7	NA	CASSRWGSSYEQYF	TGTGCAAGCAGCCGCTGGGGCAGCTCCTACGAGCAGTACTTC
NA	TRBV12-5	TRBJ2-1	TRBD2	CVSALAGWDDEQFF	TGTGTTAGTGCCCTAGCGGGATGGGACGATGAGCAGTTCTTC
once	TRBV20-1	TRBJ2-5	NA	CSASIWNQETQYF	TGCAGTGCATCAATATGGAACCAAGAGACCCAGTACTTC
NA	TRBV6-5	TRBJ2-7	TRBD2	CANWRTSGSYEQYF	TGTGCCAACTGGCGGACTAGCGGGAGTTACGAGCAGTACTTC
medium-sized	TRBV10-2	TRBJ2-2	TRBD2	CASRETSGNTGELFF	TGCGCCAGCAGGGAGACTAGCGGGAACACCGGGGAGCTGTTTTTT
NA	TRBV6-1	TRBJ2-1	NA	CVIGQYEQFF	TGTGTTATCGGACAATACGAGCAGTTCTTC
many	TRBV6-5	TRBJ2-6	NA	CASSYSNRFSGANVLTF	TGTGCCAGCAGTTACTCAAACAGGTTCTCTGGGGCCAACGTCCTGACTTTC
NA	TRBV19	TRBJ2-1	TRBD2	CASSIGTSGSDNEQFF	TGTGCCAGTAGTATTGGGACTAGCGGGAGCGACAATGAGCAGTTCTTC